These T cell receptor beta chains were read from a single sample in a study of shared clonotypes between healthy human individuals. This table comes from immunoSEQ multiplex PCR, and its TCRdb copy is limited to in-frame clones, with some not included. The profile shows about 2 million clones, 90% to 95% of them singletons. The sequencing sample was made of naive CD4+ T cells sorted from blood. The receptors shown here come from a young man in good health. Both conserved end residues are part of each CDR3. A D gene is named only where the DNA matches it firmly. The size field is filled for only some rows; it gives once, few, many or a size class.

J gene: TRBJ1-5
V gene: TRBV6-1
D gene: -
clone size: -
CDR3 protein: CASSTSPNNQPQHF
CDR3 DNA: TGTGCCAGCAGTACCTCTCCTAACAATCAGCCCCAGCATTTT

J gene: TRBJ2-2
V gene: TRBV7-2
D gene: TRBD1
clone size: -
CDR3 protein: CASSTRQGANTGELFF
CDR3 DNA: TGTGCCAGCAGCACAAGACAGGGGGCGAACACCGGGGAGCTGTTTTTT

J gene: TRBJ2-2
V gene: TRBV2
D gene: -
clone size: -
CDR3 protein: CASSRTANTGELFF
CDR3 DNA: TGTGCCAGCAGTCGGACAGCGAACACCGGGGAGCTGTTTTTT

J gene: TRBJ2-7
V gene: TRBV13
D gene: TRBD2
clone size: once
CDR3 protein: CASSYSGRRDYEQYF
CDR3 DNA: TGTGCCAGCAGTTATAGCGGGAGGAGGGACTACGAGCAGTACTTC

J gene: TRBJ1-2
V gene: TRBV7-9
D gene: TRBD1
clone size: -
CDR3 protein: CASNQQGAGYTF
CDR3 DNA: TGTGCCAGCAACCAACAGGGGGCTGGCTACACCTTC

J gene: TRBJ2-7
V gene: TRBV6-5
D gene: TRBD1
clone size: -
CDR3 protein: CASSSSGTGWYEQYF
CDR3 DNA: TGTGCCAGCAGTTCGTCCGGGACAGGGTGGTACGAGCAGTACTTC

J gene: TRBJ2-4
V gene: TRBV29-1
D gene: TRBD1
clone size: -
CDR3 protein: CSVEMGQRLAKNIQYF
CDR3 DNA: TGCAGCGTTGAAATGGGACAGCGATTAGCCAAAAACATTCAGTACTTC

J gene: TRBJ2-5
V gene: TRBV30
D gene: TRBD2
clone size: -
CDR3 protein: CAWSSTSGSRETQYF
CDR3 DNA: TGTGCCTGGAGCTCGACTAGCGGGAGCCGGGAGACCCAGTACTTC

J gene: TRBJ1-4
V gene: TRBV9
D gene: TRBD1
clone size: -
CDR3 protein: CASSVGGGAANEKLFF
CDR3 DNA: TGTGCCAGCAGCGTAGGAGGGGGCGCGGCTAATGAAAAACTGTTTTTT

J gene: TRBJ1-5
V gene: TRBV4-3
D gene: -
clone size: -
CDR3 protein: CASSQDWGGYQPQHF
CDR3 DNA: TGCGCCAGCAGCCAAGATTGGGGGGGCTATCAGCCCCAGCATTTT

J gene: TRBJ2-5
V gene: TRBV28
D gene: TRBD2
clone size: -
CDR3 protein: CASTGTSGGYQETQYF
CDR3 DNA: TGTGCCAGCACCGGGACTAGCGGGGGGTACCAAGAGACCCAGTACTTC

J gene: TRBJ2-5
V gene: TRBV7-9
D gene: -
clone size: -
CDR3 protein: CASSLGRETQYF
CDR3 DNA: TGTGCCAGCAGCTTAGGAAGGGAGACCCAGTACTTC

J gene: TRBJ1-2
V gene: TRBV9
D gene: -
clone size: -
CDR3 protein: CASSVAGGVSGYGYTF
CDR3 DNA: TGTGCCAGCAGCGTAGCTGGAGGGGTCTCAGGCTATGGCTACACCTTC

J gene: TRBJ1-6
V gene: TRBV6-1
D gene: -
clone size: -
CDR3 protein: CASSEGVSPLHF
CDR3 DNA: TGTGCCAGCAGTGAGGGGGTTTCACCCCTCCACTTT

J gene: TRBJ2-2
V gene: TRBV7-2
D gene: TRBD2
clone size: -
CDR3 protein: CASSTRTRGHTGELFF
CDR3 DNA: TGTGCCAGCAGCACTAGGACTAGGGGACACACCGGGGAGCTGTTTTTT

J gene: TRBJ1-2
V gene: TRBV28
D gene: TRBD1
clone size: -
CDR3 protein: CASSSLTPGQGAIYGYTF
CDR3 DNA: TGTGCCAGCAGTTCCCTGACGCCGGGACAGGGGGCGATCTATGGCTACACCTTC

J gene: TRBJ1-4
V gene: TRBV7-2
D gene: -
clone size: -
CDR3 protein: CASSRGTDEKLFF
CDR3 DNA: TGTGCCAGCAGCCGAGGGACGGATGAAAAACTGTTTTTT

J gene: TRBJ1-4
V gene: TRBV7-2
D gene: -
clone size: -
CDR3 protein: CASSAMGIRRSTNEKLFF
CDR3 DNA: TGTGCCAGCAGCGCCATGGGGATTCGGAGATCAACTAATGAAAAACTGTTTTTT

J gene: TRBJ1-5
V gene: TRBV28
D gene: -
clone size: -
CDR3 protein: CASSLSPPQHF
CDR3 DNA: TGTGCCAGCAGTTTAAGTCCGCCCCAGCATTTT

J gene: TRBJ1-2
V gene: TRBV7-6
D gene: -
clone size: few
CDR3 protein: CASSSSGTGYTF
CDR3 DNA: TGTGCCAGCAGCTCGTCAGGGACTGGCTACACCTTC

J gene: TRBJ1-1
V gene: TRBV30
D gene: -
clone size: -
CDR3 protein: CAWSTVRNTEAFF
CDR3 DNA: TGTGCCTGGAGTACTGTCAGGAACACTGAAGCTTTCTTT

J gene: TRBJ2-3
V gene: TRBV6-4
D gene: TRBD1
clone size: -
CDR3 protein: CASSPDRGRTQYF
CDR3 DNA: TGTGCCAGCAGCCCGGACAGGGGGCGGACGCAGTATTTT

J gene: TRBJ1-1
V gene: TRBV14
D gene: -
clone size: -
CDR3 protein: CASSAQAPWGRLEAFF
CDR3 DNA: TGTGCCAGCAGCGCTCAGGCCCCTTGGGGGCGGCTTGAAGCTTTCTTT

J gene: TRBJ1-2
V gene: TRBV7-3
D gene: -
clone size: -
CDR3 protein: CASSLIRGFANYGYTF
CDR3 DNA: TGTGCCAGCAGCTTAATACGGGGCTTTGCTAACTATGGCTACACCTTC

J gene: TRBJ1-4
V gene: TRBV28
D gene: -
clone size: -
CDR3 protein: CASSFTGLSNEKLFF
CDR3 DNA: TGTGCCAGCAGTTTTACCGGGCTCTCTAATGAAAAACTGTTTTTT

J gene: TRBJ2-7
V gene: TRBV11-3
D gene: -
clone size: once
CDR3 protein: CASSLGTNSYEQYF
CDR3 DNA: TGTGCCAGCAGCTTAGGGACAAATTCCTACGAGCAGTACTTC

J gene: TRBJ2-5
V gene: TRBV5-4
D gene: TRBD1
clone size: -
CDR3 protein: CASSFRGETQYF
CDR3 DNA: TGTGCCAGCAGCTTCAGGGGGGAGACCCAGTACTTC

J gene: TRBJ2-4
V gene: TRBV2
D gene: -
clone size: -
CDR3 protein: CASSEQGGNIQYF
CDR3 DNA: TGTGCCAGCAGTGAACAGGGCGGAAACATTCAGTACTTC

J gene: TRBJ2-7
V gene: TRBV6-1
D gene: -
clone size: -
CDR3 protein: CASKVLYEQYF
CDR3 DNA: TGTGCCAGCAAGGTCCTATACGAGCAGTACTTC

J gene: TRBJ2-5
V gene: TRBV28
D gene: TRBD2
clone size: -
CDR3 protein: CASSHRTSGGARETQYF
CDR3 DNA: TGTGCCAGCAGTCACCGGACTAGCGGGGGGGCCCGGGAGACCCAGTACTTC

J gene: TRBJ2-7
V gene: TRBV7-8
D gene: -
clone size: -
CDR3 protein: CASSLTETTYEQYF
CDR3 DNA: TGTGCCAGCAGCCTCACGGAGACTACCTACGAGCAGTACTTC

J gene: TRBJ1-2
V gene: TRBV10-3
D gene: -
clone size: once
CDR3 protein: CAISEWPANYGYTF
CDR3 DNA: TGTGCCATCAGTGAGTGGCCAGCTAACTATGGCTACACCTTC

J gene: TRBJ2-1
V gene: TRBV4-3
D gene: -
clone size: -
CDR3 protein: CASSSTDLGYNEQFF
CDR3 DNA: TGCGCCAGCAGCTCCACCGATCTGGGCTACAATGAGCAGTTCTTC

J gene: TRBJ2-2
V gene: TRBV5-4
D gene: -
clone size: -
CDR3 protein: CASSLALGGTGELFF
CDR3 DNA: TGTGCCAGCAGCTTGGCCTTAGGGGGGACCGGGGAGCTGTTTTTT